The rows below give T cell receptor beta chains drawn from one sample of a study of naive and memory T cell subsets. TCRdb re-called the 5' RACE reads through MiXCR, storing one row per CDR3 protein. Here the sample spans roughly 62,000 distinct CDR3 sequences, 5.5% to 8.5% being singletons. These receptors were obtained from a male donor in good health. CDR3s include the opening cysteine and the closing phenylalanine or tryptophan. The D gene is left open where the match is weak. Clone size is given for some rows only: seen once, a few or many times, or a class if the clone is expanded.

V gene	clone size	D gene	J gene	CDR3 DNA	CDR3 protein
TRBV6-1	.	.	TRBJ2-4	TGTGCCAGCAGGGCCCTAGGGGGGGCTCAGTACTTC	CASRALGGAQYF
TRBV10-3	few	.	TRBJ2-2	TGTGCCATCAGCGCGTCTCCCGTCCCCAACACCGGGGAGCTGTTTTTT	CAISASPVPNTGELFF
TRBV6-1	few	TRBD2	TRBJ2-6	TGTGCCAGCAGTGAAGTCGGGGGGTCCGGGGCCAACGTCCTGACTTTC	CASSEVGGSGANVLTF
TRBV19	few	.	TRBJ2-3	TGTGCCAGTAGTATAGCGGGGGGCGCCGGCACAGATACGCAGTATTTT	CASSIAGGAGTDTQYF
TRBV3-1	few	.	TRBJ1-5	TGTGCCAGCAGCCCACAGGAGTCTAATCAGCCCCAGCATTTT	CASSPQESNQPQHF
TRBV7-9	.	.	TRBJ1-2	TGTGCCAGCAGCTTAGTTTCAGTGGAGGGCTACACCTTC	CASSLVSVEGYTF
TRBV18	few	TRBD1	TRBJ2-3	TGTGCCAGCTCGTACGACAGGGGGCTCATGAATACGCAGTATTTT	CASSYDRGLMNTQYF
TRBV29-1	many	.	TRBJ2-5	TGCAGCGCCGGAGGAGTCCAAGAGACCCAGTACTTC	CSAGGVQETQYF
TRBV7-2	few	TRBD1	TRBJ2-3	TGTGCCAGCAGCTATACAGGGGCGCGCGGAGATACGCAGTATTTT	CASSYTGARGDTQYF
TRBV20-1	.	TRBD2	TRBJ2-1	TGCAGTGCTAGAGCTACCGGGACTAGCGCAAGCAATGAGCAGTTCTTC	CSARATGTSASNEQFF
TRBV6-1	many	TRBD1	TRBJ2-7	TGTGCCAGCAGTGAAGCGGGACAGAACTACGAGCAGTACTTC	CASSEAGQNYEQYF
TRBV27	few	.	TRBJ2-2	TGTGCCAGCAGTTTGGACGGGTTCAACACCGGGGAGCTGTTTTTT	CASSLDGFNTGELFF
TRBV3-1	many	.	TRBJ2-4	TGTGCCAGCAGCCGGACGGGCATTCAGTACTTC	CASSRTGIQYF
TRBV6-6	.	.	TRBJ1-1	TGTGCCAGCAGTTCCGGGACACCTAACACTGAAGCTTTCTTT	CASSSGTPNTEAFF
TRBV19	.	TRBD1	TRBJ1-2	TGTGCCAGTAGTGCGCTTCCGGGACAGAAAGCTAACTATGGCTACACCTTC	CASSALPGQKANYGYTF
TRBV3-1	.	TRBD2	TRBJ2-1	TGTGCCAGCAGCCAAGCCGCCCAGAGAGCGGGGGGGCAATTCTTC	CASSQAAQRAGGQFF
TRBV19	.	TRBD1	TRBJ2-2	TGTGCCACCACCGGGACAGGGGGCTTCGGGGAGCTGTTTTTT	CATTGTGGFGELFF
TRBV7-9	few	.	TRBJ2-4	TGTGCCAGCAGCGCGGGGACCGCAGCCAAAAACATTCAGTACTTC	CASSAGTAAKNIQYF
TRBV3-1	few	.	TRBJ2-1	TGTGCCAGCAGCCAACGAGAGTCCGGCTCCTACAATGAGCAGTTCTTC	CASSQRESGSYNEQFF
TRBV29-1	many	.	TRBJ2-3	TGCAGCGTTTGTTACGGGAGTTCGGGTAGCACAGATACGCAGTATTTT	CSVCYGSSGSTDTQYF
TRBV4-1	once	TRBD2	TRBJ2-7	TGCGCCAGCAGCACCCTAGCGGGACCCTCCTCTTACGAGCAGTACTTC	CASSTLAGPSSYEQYF
TRBV12-3/TRBV12-4	.	TRBD1	TRBJ1-1	TGTGCCAGCAGCCTCCGGGACAGGGGACCTGAAGCTTTCTTT	CASSLRDRGPEAFF
TRBV25-1	many	.	TRBJ2-5	TGTGCCAGCAGTGTCGGACTCCAAGAGACCCAGTACTTC	CASSVGLQETQYF
TRBV27	few	TRBD2	TRBJ2-1	TGTGCCAGCAGTCACCCTGGGGCTAGCGGGGGGGCGAATGAGCAGTTCTTC	CASSHPGASGGANEQFF
TRBV6-5	many	.	TRBJ1-1	TGTGCCAGCAGTTACGGGTTAACAGGGAAAACTGAAGCTTTCTTT	CASSYGLTGKTEAFF
TRBV12-3/TRBV12-4	few	.	TRBJ2-1	TGTGCCAGCAAGGGGCCCCCAAGCTCCTACAATGAGCAGTTCTTC	CASKGPPSSYNEQFF
TRBV5-4	many	.	TRBJ2-5	TGTGCCAGCAGCCCCTATGGGGAGACCCAGTACTTC	CASSPYGETQYF
TRBV19	few	.	TRBJ1-5	TGTGCCAGTAGTATAGAGGGGCTCGGGGGGCTTGATCAGCCCCAGCATTTT	CASSIEGLGGLDQPQHF
TRBV9	.	.	TRBJ2-7	TGTGCCAGCAGCGTAGTGAAGACCAACTCCTACTACGAGCAGTACTTC	CASSVVKTNSYYEQYF
TRBV5-1	many	TRBD2	TRBJ2-1	TGCGCCAGCAGCTTGACGGTAGCGGGAAACTACAATGAGCAGTTCTTC	CASSLTVAGNYNEQFF
TRBV20-1	.	.	TRBJ1-2	TGCAGTGCTAGAGTACGGAATCGAGACTACACCTTC	CSARVRNRDYTF
TRBV2	few	TRBD2	TRBJ2-7	TGTGCCAGCAGCGGGACTAGCGGGAGGGCCCACGAGCAGTACTTC	CASSGTSGRAHEQYF
TRBV19	few	TRBD1	TRBJ2-2	TGTGCCAGTAGTATGGGTTCACAGGGGGCGCTCAGCGGGGAGCTGTTTTTT	CASSMGSQGALSGELFF
TRBV7-7	many	.	TRBJ2-1	TGTGCCAGCAGCTTAACTCCAGGATTGGAGAATGAGCAGTTCTTC	CASSLTPGLENEQFF
TRBV4-2	many	.	TRBJ2-6	TGTGCCAGCAGCCAAGAACCCAGGGAGTACGGGGCCAACGTCCTGACTTTC	CASSQEPREYGANVLTF
TRBV3-1	.	TRBD2	TRBJ2-3	TGTGCCAGCACCTTCCGCGGGGGGGGCCTCTCAGATACGCAGTATTTT	CASTFRGGGLSDTQYF
TRBV13	few	TRBD1	TRBJ1-6	TGTGCCAGCAGCCTCAGGACAGGCGGAAATTCACCCCTCCACTTT	CASSLRTGGNSPLHF
TRBV20-1	few	.	TRBJ1-5	TGCAGTGCTAGGTCTCGATCCGGAATAAGCAATCAGCCCCAGCATTTT	CSARSRSGISNQPQHF
TRBV20-1	few	TRBD2	TRBJ2-1	TGCAGTGCTACAGGGACTAGCGGGGCCATAAGCTCCTACAATGAGCAGTTCTTC	CSATGTSGAISSYNEQFF
TRBV9	few	.	TRBJ1-1	TGTGCCAGCAGCCTTCGGGGCCCGAACACTGAAGCTTTCTTT	CASSLRGPNTEAFF
TRBV5-4	.	.	TRBJ2-5	TGTGCCAGCAGCTTGTCCCCAGAGACCCAGTACTTC	CASSLSPETQYF
TRBV5-1	.	.	TRBJ1-5	TGCGCCAGCAGCTTGGAGGGGAGCGGTCAGCCCCAGCATTTT	CASSLEGSGQPQHF
TRBV5-8	few	.	TRBJ2-2	TGTGCCAGCAGCTTGGAGGTCGCCGGGGAGCTGTTTTTT	CASSLEVAGELFF
TRBV6-6	many	.	TRBJ2-3	TGTGCCAGCAGTTACGTCCGAGATACGCAGTATTTT	CASSYVRDTQYF
TRBV30	few	.	TRBJ2-7	TGTGCCTGGAGTAGGGACGGGAACTCCTACGAGCAGTACTTC	CAWSRDGNSYEQYF
TRBV5-1	few	.	TRBJ2-7	TGCGCCAGCAGCTTGTCTGGGCCTTCCTACGAGCAGTACTTC	CASSLSGPSYEQYF
TRBV2	many	.	TRBJ2-1	TGTGCCAGCAGGGGGGCGACTGAGCAGTTCTTC	CASRGATEQFF
TRBV12-3/TRBV12-4	few	.	TRBJ2-3	TGTGCCAGCAGTTTGGAACTTTGGGATACGCAGTATTTT	CASSLELWDTQYF
TRBV29-1	few	.	TRBJ2-1	TGCAGCGGGCGGGGTAGCTCCTACAATGAGCAGTTCTTC	CSGRGSSYNEQFF
TRBV14	many	.	TRBJ1-2	TGTGCCTCCGCGAAGGACAGTGTAGCCTATGGCTACACCTTC	CASAKDSVAYGYTF
TRBV5-1	.	TRBD1	TRBJ2-1	TGCGCCAGCAGCTTTCAGGGGGATGGTGAGCAGTTCTTC	CASSFQGDGEQFF
TRBV19	few	.	TRBJ1-2	TGTGCCAGTAGTAACATCCGTCAGGGCAGTGACTATGGCTACACCTTC	CASSNIRQGSDYGYTF
TRBV27	.	.	TRBJ1-3	TGTGCCAGCAGTGACCTAGGGTCCTCTGGAAACACCATATATTTT	CASSDLGSSGNTIYF
TRBV20-1	many	.	TRBJ2-5	TGCAGTGCTCTGGACGGGGAGACCCAGTACTTC	CSALDGETQYF
TRBV7-9	many	.	TRBJ2-7	TGTGCCAGCAGCTTAGGGGGCGGCGAGCAGTACTTC	CASSLGGGEQYF
TRBV20-1	many	TRBD1	TRBJ1-2	TGCAGTGCTAGAGGGGACAGCCTTAACTATGGCTACACCTTC	CSARGDSLNYGYTF
TRBV10-2	many	.	TRBJ1-6	TGCGCCAGCAGTGAAGTGGAATCCCTCTCCTATAATTCACCCCTCCACTTT	CASSEVESLSYNSPLHF
TRBV20-1	.	TRBD2	TRBJ2-7	TGCAGTGCTAGGGGTCTTACCGAGCGGGGGGCTACCTACGAGCAGTACTTC	CSARGLTERGATYEQYF
TRBV20-1	few	.	TRBJ1-4	TGCAGTGTAGGAGGTGTAGCAGGGGCAACTAATGAAAAACTGTTTTTT	CSVGGVAGATNEKLFF
TRBV6-6	few	TRBD2	TRBJ2-3	TGTGCCAGCAGTTACTCGATTGGGGGGGGGGATACGCAGTATTTT	CASSYSIGGGDTQYF